The 25 T cell receptor beta chains in this list originate from one sample, sequenced in a study of shared clonotypes between healthy human individuals (dated by TCRdb to about 2020). The library was made by the immunoSEQ multiplex PCR assay. Held by TCRdb, this immuneACCESS table contains in-frame sequences only and omits some clones. Under half of the omission traces to an unresolved V gene where checked; the cause of the rest is unknown. This sample is represented by some 2,000,000 clones; nearly 97% of them were singletons. The ten largest clonotypes hold around 0.13% of the sample. The sample consisted of naive CD4+ T cells sorted from blood. Explained via the paper, the cell subset or site label denotes: CD45RA+ positively selected. The receptors originated from a man aged 18 to 30 in good health.

This sequence joins TRBV7-8 and TRBJ1-2; D perhaps matches TRBD1 (5 bases). This CDR3 is built from 13 residues. Germline V gene data show CDR1 as SGHVS and CDR2 as FQNEAQ. Trimming left V 3 bases short and J 8 bases short, with 13 bases between. The DNA of the CDR3 is TGTGCCAGCAGCTTCGGACGCTCAGGGGGCTACACCTTC. Translating gives CASSFGRSGGYTF.

This chain joins TRBV18 and TRBJ1-1, with D hard to call. Germline V CDR1 and CDR2: KGHSH, LQKENI. CDR3 length: 15 amino acids. V lost 0 bases, J lost 1 base, and 9 bases lay in between. The chain's CDR3 is CASSPPMRENTEAFF. In DNA, the CDR3 is TGTGCCAGCTCACCACCGATGAGAGAGAACACTGAAGCTTTCTTT.

The chain employs TRBV7-3 and TRBJ2-2, with 9 bases aligning to TRBD1. Trimming took 2 bases from V and 4 from J; bases not matched to a gene: 5. CDR1 and CDR2 (germline): SGHTA, FQGTGA. The CDR3 length is 16 residues. Here the CDR3 reads CASSLVGQGITGELFF. The CDR3 DNA follows: TGTGCCAGCAGCTTAGTCGGACAGGGGATCACCGGGGAGCTGTTTTTT.

The rearrangement uses TRBV19 and TRBJ1-1, with TRBD1 matching 7 bases. After removal of 10 bases from V and 1 base from J, the junction contained 9 bases not matched to a gene. Germline V gene sequence: CDR1 LNHDA, CDR2 SQIVND (reference sequence). The CDR3 runs 14 residues. The CDR3 protein is CATLTGRENTEAFF. CDR3 coding DNA: TGTGCCACCCTGACAGGGCGGGAGAACACTGAAGCTTTCTTT.

This sequence joins TRBV11-1 and TRBJ1-1; no definite D call. V lost 1 base and J 3 bases, leaving 6 bases between the germline ends. This CDR3 is built from 13 residues. Germline CDR1 reads SGHAT; CDR2 reads FQDESV (reference sequence). CDR3 region: CASSLGKDTEAFF. As DNA, the CDR3 is TGTGCCAGCAGCTTAGGTAAGGACACTGAAGCTTTCTTT.

This rearrangement joins TRBV5-1 to TRBJ2-2; 10 positions agree with TRBD1. Germline CDR1 reads SGHRS; CDR2 reads YFSETQ. V was pared by 4 bases and J by 6 bases, with 6 bases of the junction left unmatched. The CDR3 covers 15 residues. The CDR3 spells CASSPGTGVPGELFF. The CDR3, as DNA: TGCGCCAGCAGCCCAGGGACAGGGGTCCCCGGGGAGCTGTTTTTT.

In nucleotides, the CDR3 is TGCAGTGCTGGGAGTCGGACTGAAGCTTTCTTT. Translating it yields CSAGSRTEAFF. This rearrangement joins TRBV20-1 to TRBJ1-1; D is unclear. CDR3 length equals 11 residues. Trimming cost V 5 bases and J 5 bases, with 9 bases left between them. Germline V gene lookup returns CDR1 DFQATT and CDR2 SNEGSKA (reference sequence).

This clone was recorded only once. The rearrangement uses TRBV28 and TRBJ1-1, with 9 bases that match TRBD1. The CDR3 spans 15 residues. Germline V gene sequence: CDR1 MDHEN, CDR2 SYDVKM. V lost 6 bases and J lost 1; bases outside the gene matches: 6. Here the CDR3 DNA reads TGTGCCAGCAGCTTACAGGGGGCTGGGAACACTGAAGCTTTCTTT. This codes for CASSLQGAGNTEAFF.

Notes on this clone: Relative to the germline gene, one junction end is altered; a read error may explain this. The genes are TRBV20-1 and TRBJ2-3, with no clear D. The germline V gene encodes CDR1 DFQATT and CDR2 SNEGSKA (reference sequence). The CDR3 sequence is 9 residues long. CDR3 region: CSPEGPENF. In DNA, the CDR3 is TGCAGCCCGGAAGGCCCGGAGAATTTT.

This clone was detected once. V usage is TRBV19 and J usage is TRBJ1-2, with D uncertain. The CDR3 has 14 residues. Germline CDR1 and CDR2: LNHDA and SQIVND (reference sequence). The V end was cut by 5 bases, the J end by 0 bases, with 10 bases between. The CDR3 loop reads CASSGGRTNYGYTF. The CDR3 bases are TGTGCCAGTAGTGGCGGACGGACTAACTATGGCTACACCTTC.

The genes are TRBV6-6 and TRBJ1-6, with 9 positions matching TRBD1. The CDR3 extends over 14 amino acids. Germline V CDR1 and CDR2: MNHNY, SVGAGI (reference sequence). The J segment lost 8 bases and the V segment lost 5 bases, leaving 4 bases of the junction unmatched. CDR3 amino acids: CASSRQGGDSPLHF. In DNA, the CDR3 is TGTGCCAGCAGTAGACAGGGGGGTGATTCACCCCTCCACTTT.

This clone occurred once. The chain employs TRBV7-2 and TRBJ2-3, with 9 positions matching TRBD1. The CDR3 extends over 15 amino acids. Germline V gene data show CDR1 as SGHTA and CDR2 as FQGNSA. V trimming: 4 bases; J trimming: 4 bases; junction bases outside the gene matches: 6. CDR3: CASSYHRGRADTQYF. CDR3 DNA: TGTGCCAGCAGCTACCACAGGGGGCGCGCAGATACGCAGTATTTT. The entire variable domain, with the rest obtained from reference TRBV7-2 and TRBJ2-3, is as follows: GAGVSQSPSNKVTEKGKDVELRCDPISGHTALYWYRQSLGQGLEFLIYFQGNSAPDKSGLPSDRFSAERTGGSVSTLTIQRTQQEDSAVYLCASSYHRGRADTQYFGPGTRLTVL.

The genes are TRBV29-1 and TRBJ2-5, with D tentatively TRBD1 or TRBD2 (6 bases each). Trimming pared 7 bases from V and 5 bases from J, leaving 11 bases between. This CDR3 has 11 amino acids. Germline assignment: CDR1 SQVTM and CDR2 ANQGSEA. DNA for the CDR3: TGCAGCGCCCTAGGGGGGGAGACCCAGTACTTC. Translated, it gives CSALGGETQYF.

V usage is TRBV6-5 and J usage is TRBJ2-7; TRBD1 agrees at 7 bases. CDR1 and CDR2 from the germline V gene are MNHEY and SVGAGI. V gave up 2 bases and J gave up 7 bases; unmatched junction bases: 11. The CDR3 is 15 amino acids. CDR3 region: CASSYVKGALREQYF. The CDR3 DNA sequence: TGTGCCAGCAGTTACGTAAAGGGGGCGTTACGAGAGCAGTACTTC.

About this clone itself: The germline gene is not matched at one end of the junction; a read error may be the cause. This chain links TRBV6-6 with TRBJ2-7, with D perhaps TRBD1 (5 bases). CDR3 length: 14 amino acids. The germline V gene has CDR1 MNHNY and CDR2 SVGAGI (reference sequence). The CDR3 reads CASSYGQGIYAQYF. The CDR3, as DNA: TGTGCCAGCAGTTACGGGCAGGGCATCTACGCGCAGTACTTC.

The chain combines TRBV9 with TRBJ2-5, with D maybe TRBD1 (5 bases). V was clipped by 3 bases and J by 2 bases, with 11 bases between them. CDR1 SGDLS and CDR2 YYNGEE come from the germline V gene. The CDR3 is 14 amino acids. The CDR3 protein is CASSGFRGQETQYF. For the CDR3, the DNA is TGTGCCAGCAGCGGTTTTAGGGGACAAGAGACCCAGTACTTC.

This sequence joins TRBV4-3 and TRBJ2-1; 9 bases map to TRBD2. Losses at the gene ends were 1 base for V and 3 bases for J; bases not matched to a gene: 13. This CDR3 spans 19 amino acids. In germline, CDR1 is LGHNA, CDR2 YSLEER. The CDR3 region has the DNA TGCGCCAGCAGCCAAGGTGGGATATGGCGGGAGGGTATCTACAATGAGCAGTTCTTC. Translated, it gives CASSQGGIWREGIYNEQFF.

Turning to this clone: Other DNA sequences in the sample encode the same CDR3. This CDR3 is CASSVATGTEAFF. CDR3 coding DNA: TGTGCCAGCAGCGTAGCTACGGGAACTGAAGCTTTCTTT. V usage is TRBV9 and J usage is TRBJ1-1; no definite D call. Looked up from germline, CDR1 is SGDLS and CDR2 is YYNGEE. The CDR3 consists of 13 residues. V was shortened by 0 bases and J by 5 bases, with 8 bases between the two germline ends.

The V call is TRBV27, the J call TRBJ2-7; 9 bases match TRBD1. The germline V gene encodes CDR1 MNHEY and CDR2 SMNVEV (reference sequence). CDR3 length equals 14 residues. The trim removed 4 bases at V and 7 bases at J, leaving 8 bases unmatched. CDR3 loop: CASSSGTGIEEQYF. DNA for the CDR3: TGTGCCAGCAGTTCGGGGACAGGGATTGAGGAGCAGTACTTC.

This chain uses TRBV6-1 with TRBJ1-2; D is perhaps TRBD1 (5 bases). Per the germline V gene, CDR1 is MNHNS and CDR2 is SASEGT. There are 13 residues in the CDR3. Trimming pared 5 bases from V and 8 bases from J, leaving 15 bases between. DNA for the CDR3: TGTGCCAGCAGTCTGAGGGACCGGGCGGGCTACACCTTC. Translation gives CASSLRDRAGYTF.

V gene TRBV5-1 combines with J gene TRBJ2-5; either TRBD1 or TRBD2 may supply D (5 bases each). The CDR3 spans 13 residues. Germline values: CDR1 SGHRS, CDR2 YFSETQ. Trimming took 0 bases from V and 6 from J, leaving 9 bases between them. The CDR3 loop is CASSLGMGQTQYF. CDR3 bases: TGCGCCAGCAGCTTGGGAATGGGACAGACCCAGTACTTC.

The gene calls are TRBV6-5 and TRBJ2-5; 8 bases are shared with TRBD1. V trimming: 0 bases; J trimming: 5 bases; junction bases outside the gene matches: 2. The CDR3 loop spans 14 amino acids. The V gene's germline CDR1 is MNHEY and CDR2 SVGAGI. The CDR3 sequence: CASSYSGDRETQYF. The CDR3 nucleotides read TGTGCCAGCAGTTACTCAGGGGACAGGGAGACCCAGTACTTC.

The V call is TRBV11-1, the J call TRBJ2-7, with 7 positions matching TRBD1. CDR3 length: 14 residues. The trim removed 2 bases at V and 1 base at J, leaving 2 bases unmatched. Germline-derived CDR1 and CDR2 are SGHAT and FQDESV (reference sequence). CDR3 in amino acids: CASSLTGASYEQYF. The CDR3 bases are TGTGCCAGCAGCTTAACAGGGGCGTCCTACGAGCAGTACTTC.

Worth noting for this clone: The sample has other DNA sequences that encode this CDR3 too. The gene calls are TRBV5-1 and TRBJ2-3; 7 bases line up with TRBD2. V lost 4 bases and J lost 1; bases outside the gene matches: 6. The germline CDR1 and CDR2 sequences are SGHRS and YFSETQ. The CDR3 totals 15 residues. The CDR3 DNA reads TGCGCCAGCAGCGCTAGCGGAGGGGGCACAGATACGCAGTATTTT. It yields the protein CASSASGGGTDTQYF.

This chain joins TRBV6-1 and TRBJ1-1; TRBD1 is a possible D gene (6 bases). V lost 6 bases and J 8 bases, leaving 13 bases between the germline ends. Germline V CDR1 and CDR2: MNHNS, SASEGT. CDR3 size: 12 residues. CDR3 nucleotide sequence: TGTGCCAGCAGAACAGGGTTTCCCGAAGCTTTCTTT. This sequence encodes CASRTGFPEAFF.